A selection of T cell receptor beta chains follows, all from one sample in a study of CD8 T cells in ankylosing spondylitis. Each CDR3 protein gets one entry after TCRdb re-called the 5' RACE reads with MiXCR. This sample has over 600,000 distinct CDR3 sequences, with around 20% found just once. The sequenced sample consisted of blood, either unsorted or a sorted T cell fraction (not recorded which). The receptors were gathered from a male donor with ankylosing spondylitis. Both conserved end residues are part of each CDR3. The D gene is left open where the match is weak. The size of a clone is reported for some rows only, either as once, few or many, or as a class for expanded clones.

D: -
J: TRBJ2-3
size: -
V: TRBV4-1
CDR3: CASSHIEQNTQYF
DNA: TGCGCCAGCAGCCATATCGAACAGAACACGCAGTATTTT

D: TRBD1
J: TRBJ1-5
size: few
V: TRBV15
CDR3: CATSRGGQMGYSNQPQHF
DNA: TGTGCCACCAGCAGAGGGGGACAGATGGGCTATAGCAATCAGCCCCAGCATTTT

D: -
J: TRBJ2-4
size: once
V: TRBV27
CDR3: CASSNGYGVAKNIQYF
DNA: TGTGCCAGCAGTAACGGGTACGGTGTAGCCAAAAACATTCAGTACTTC

D: TRBD2
J: TRBJ2-1
size: many
V: TRBV29-1
CDR3: CSVTSGRRNEQFF
DNA: TGCAGCGTCACTAGCGGGCGCCGCAATGAGCAGTTCTTC

D: TRBD1
J: TRBJ1-6
size: few
V: TRBV20-1
CDR3: CSALGQGARSPLHF
DNA: TGCAGTGCCCTGGGACAGGGGGCACGGTCACCCCTCCACTTT

D: -
J: TRBJ2-2
size: few
V: TRBV7-9
CDR3: CASSQQKETGELFF
DNA: TGTGCCAGCAGCCAACAGAAAGAAACCGGGGAGCTGTTTTTT

D: -
J: TRBJ2-3
size: -
V: TRBV30
CDR3: CAWSPGTTSTDTQYF
DNA: TGTGCCTGGTCCCCAGGGACAACAAGCACAGATACGCAGTATTTT

D: TRBD1
J: TRBJ2-1
size: few
V: TRBV12-3/TRBV12-4
CDR3: CASSSIRTGLPYEQFF
DNA: TGTGCCAGCAGTTCCATCCGGACAGGGCTCCCGTATGAGCAGTTCTTC

D: -
J: TRBJ2-7
size: -
V: TRBV27
CDR3: CASSETVTPYEQYF
DNA: TGTGCCAGCAGCGAAACAGTGACCCCCTACGAGCAGTACTTC

D: -
J: TRBJ2-3
size: -
V: TRBV28
CDR3: CASSLSRGATDTQYF
DNA: TGTGCCAGCAGTTTATCCAGGGGCGCCACAGATACGCAGTATTTT